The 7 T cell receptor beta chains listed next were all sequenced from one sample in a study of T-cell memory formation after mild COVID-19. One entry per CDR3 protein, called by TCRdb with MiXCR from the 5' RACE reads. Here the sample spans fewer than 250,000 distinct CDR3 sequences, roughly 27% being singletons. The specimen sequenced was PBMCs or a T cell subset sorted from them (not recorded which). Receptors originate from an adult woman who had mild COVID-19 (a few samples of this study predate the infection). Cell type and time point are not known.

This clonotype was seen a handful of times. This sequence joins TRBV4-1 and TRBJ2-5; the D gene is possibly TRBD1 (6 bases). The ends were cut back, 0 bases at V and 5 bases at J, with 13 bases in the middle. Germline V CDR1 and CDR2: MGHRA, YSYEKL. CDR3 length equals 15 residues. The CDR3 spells CASSQDRRGGETQYF. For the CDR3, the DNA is TGCGCCAGCAGCCAAGATCGCAGGGGCGGGGAGACCCAGTACTTC.

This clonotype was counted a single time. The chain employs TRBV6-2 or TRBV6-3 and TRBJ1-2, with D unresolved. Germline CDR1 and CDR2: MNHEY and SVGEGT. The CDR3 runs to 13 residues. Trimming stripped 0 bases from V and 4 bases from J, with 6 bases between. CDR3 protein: CASSYSTVYGYTF. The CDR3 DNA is TGTGCCAGCAGTTACTCCACAGTCTATGGCTACACCTTC.

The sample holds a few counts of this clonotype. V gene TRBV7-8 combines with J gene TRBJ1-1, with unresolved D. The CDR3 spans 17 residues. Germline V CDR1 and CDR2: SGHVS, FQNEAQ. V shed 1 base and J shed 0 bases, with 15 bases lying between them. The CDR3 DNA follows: TGTGCCAGCAGCTTAGGACCTTTGGGAATCATGAACACTGAAGCTTTCTTT. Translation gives CASSLGPLGIMNTEAFF.

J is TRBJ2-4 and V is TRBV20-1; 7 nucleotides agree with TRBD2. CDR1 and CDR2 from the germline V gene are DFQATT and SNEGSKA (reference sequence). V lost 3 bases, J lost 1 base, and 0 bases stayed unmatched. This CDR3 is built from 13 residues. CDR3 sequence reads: CSARGGAKNIQYF. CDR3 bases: TGCAGTGCTAGGGGAGGGGCCAAAAACATTCAGTACTTC.

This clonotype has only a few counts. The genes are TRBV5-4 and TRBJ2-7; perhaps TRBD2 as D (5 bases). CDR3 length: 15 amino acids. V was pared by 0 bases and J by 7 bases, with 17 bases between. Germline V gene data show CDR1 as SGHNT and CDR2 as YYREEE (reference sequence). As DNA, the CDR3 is TGTGCCAGCAGCTTGGCCGGACTTGAGAGTGGAGAGCAGTACTTC. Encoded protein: CASSLAGLESGEQYF.

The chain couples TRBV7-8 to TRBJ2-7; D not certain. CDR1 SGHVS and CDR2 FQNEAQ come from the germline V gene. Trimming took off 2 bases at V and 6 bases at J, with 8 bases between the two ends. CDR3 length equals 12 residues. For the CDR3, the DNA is TGTGCCAGCAGCTTAAGGATGGGCGAGCAGTACTTC. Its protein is CASSLRMGEQYF. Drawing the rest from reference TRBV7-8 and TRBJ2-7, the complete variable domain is GAGVSQSPRYKVAKRGQDVALRCDPISGHVSLFWYQQALGQGPEFLTYFQNEAQLDKSGLPSDRFFAERPEGSVSTLKIQRTQQEDSAVYLCASSLRMGEQYFGPGTRLTVT.

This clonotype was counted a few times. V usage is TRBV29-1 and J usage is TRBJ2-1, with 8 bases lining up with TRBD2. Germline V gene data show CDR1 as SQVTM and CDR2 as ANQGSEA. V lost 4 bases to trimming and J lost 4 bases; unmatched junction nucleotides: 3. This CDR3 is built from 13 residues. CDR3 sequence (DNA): TGCAGCGTTGTACTAGCGGATTACAATGAGCAGTTCTTC. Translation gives CSVVLADYNEQFF.